This T cell receptor (beta chain) was documented in a study of blood T cells in healthy people across ages. Looked up from germline, CDR1 is KGHSH and CDR2 is LQKENI. The V and J ends lost 6 bases and 3 bases respectively, with 15 bases between them. The CDR3 spans 15 residues. A second 7 to 11 cycle PCR used barcoded and J-beta primers. Each sample yielded at least 2.5 million CDR3-containing paired-end reads. In TCRdb, the 5' RACE reads were re-called with MiXCR into one record per CDR3 protein. In the table there are approximately 2,000,000 distinct CDR3 sequences, about two fifths of which are singletons.

The sequenced material came from blood. This receptor was identified in a human donor in good health. The chain links TRBV18 to TRBJ1-5; D is unclear. CDR3 loop: CASSLVAGNNQPQHF. The CDR3 DNA sequence: TGTGCCAGCTCCCTCGTTGCCGGGAACAATCAGCCCCAGCATTTT. Variable domain in full (rest from reference TRBV18 and TRBJ1-5): NAGVMQNPRHLVRRRGQEARLRCSPMKGHSHVYWYRQLPEEGLKFMVYLQKENIIDESGMPKERFSAEFPKEGPSILRIQQVVRGDSAAYFCASSLVAGNNQPQHFGDGTRLSIL.